The entry below describes one T cell receptor (beta chain). Its target is unknown. The CDR3 runs 14 residues. V lost 2 bases to trimming and J lost 0 bases, with 8 bases between them. Germline CDR1 SGHNT, CDR2 YYREEE (reference sequence). This specimen comes from a study of T cell repertoires in cytomegalovirus infection. Study-wide background: Recently identified HLA-C-restricted CMV epitopes were among the peptides used. An indication of both CMV infection and matching HLA type came from public TCR beta signatures.

TCRdb recomputed calls from the reads with MiXCR, one row per CDR3 protein. This table has approximately 910,000 distinct CDR3 sequences, roughly 31% appearing once. Study-wide points: HLA-C-restricted TCR beta clonotypes specific for CMV led the ex vivo response.

The clonotype originates from a human donor in good health (CMV status not recorded). Some clones in this sample may be carry-over from other donors' samples. The V gene is TRBV5-4, the J gene TRBJ1-1; D is uncertain. This specimen was cultured CD8+ T cells from PBMCs, taken from culture after CMV antigen stimulation. CDR3 protein: CASSFDIMNTEAFF. CDR3 bases: TGTGCCAGCAGCTTCGACATCATGAACACTGAAGCTTTCTTT. Using reference TRBV5-4 and TRBJ1-1 for the parts outside the CDR3, the full variable domain is ETGVTQSPTHLIKTRGQQVTLRCSSQSGHNTVSWYQQALGQGPQFIFQYYREEENGRGNFPPRFSGLQFPNYSSELNVNALELDDSALYLCASSFDIMNTEAFFGQGTRLTVV.